The clone carrying this T cell receptor (beta chain) is a singleton in its sample. Antigen specificity is unknown. These data come from a study of beta chain features in type 1 diabetes. Across the whole study: Age and gender were similar between patients and healthy donors, as were cell yields. Study-level results: PCR could preferentially amplify shorter templates, alike in patients and controls.

CD4+ naive, central memory, regulatory and stem cell-like memory cells were sorted via CD45RO/CCR7/CD25/CD127/CD95/CD27. Isolated RNA was reverse transcribed in full, so expressed TCRB transcripts were sequenced. This table comes from immunoSEQ multiplex PCR, and its TCRdb copy is limited to in-frame clones, with some not included. Here the sample spans 240,000 or so clones, 68% being singletons. CDR3 length: 13 amino acids. CDR1 is PRHDT, CDR2 FYEKMQ, per germline (reference sequence). V was shortened by 4 bases and J by 5 bases, with 9 bases between the two germline ends. This sequence was found in a man aged 25 to 45 in good health. The sample taken for sequencing was naive CD4+ T cells from blood. The rearrangement uses TRBV13 and TRBJ2-1; D may be TRBD2 (6 bases). CDR3 nucleotide sequence: TGTGCCAGCAGCTACCGGGAGCACAATGAGCAGTTCTTC. Amino acids: CASSYREHNEQFF.